This T cell receptor (beta chain) derives from a study of human versus mouse CDR3 diversity and MHC coevolution. In the study overall: The immunoSEQ assay reportedly detects one in 200,000 T cells. Whole-study results and caveats: On average, humans showed more CDR3 deletions and insertions than mice. By iCHAO1, human TCR beta clonotypes numbered 1.5 million to 2 million, the most.

The data were produced by immunoSEQ multiplex PCR, yet TCRdb's version contains in-frame clones alone and is incomplete. Among fewer than 80,000 clones listed, 85% to 95% were seen once. About this clone: The target antigen is unknown.

Naive CD4 T cells were sorted as CD45RO-negative, CD62L-positive. This TCR derives from a person aged 30-69 years in good health. Sequencing used naive CD4+ T cells from blood. Subset here: CD45RO-negative CD62L-positive naive CD4 T cells.

The CDR3 DNA sequence: TGTGCCAGCAGGACGGGTTGGACCCAGTACTTC. Translating it yields CASRTGWTQYF. This rearrangement joins TRBV2 to TRBJ2-5; D unresolved. Between the trimmed V and J ends, which lost 6 bases and 7 bases, there was a span of 9 bases. In germline, CDR1 is SNHLY, CDR2 FYNNEI. The CDR3 is 11 amino acids.